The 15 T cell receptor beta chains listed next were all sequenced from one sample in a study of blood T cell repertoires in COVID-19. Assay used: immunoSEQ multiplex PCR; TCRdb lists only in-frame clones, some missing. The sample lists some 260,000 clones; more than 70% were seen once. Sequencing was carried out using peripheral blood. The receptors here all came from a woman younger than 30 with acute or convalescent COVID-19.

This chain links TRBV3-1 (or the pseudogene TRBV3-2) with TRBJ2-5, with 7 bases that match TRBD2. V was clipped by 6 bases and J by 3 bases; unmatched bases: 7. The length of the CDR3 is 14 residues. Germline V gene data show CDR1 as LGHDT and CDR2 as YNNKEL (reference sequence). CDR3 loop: CASSTLAREETQYF. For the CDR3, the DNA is TGTGCCAGCAGTACACTAGCGAGAGAAGAGACCCAGTACTTC.

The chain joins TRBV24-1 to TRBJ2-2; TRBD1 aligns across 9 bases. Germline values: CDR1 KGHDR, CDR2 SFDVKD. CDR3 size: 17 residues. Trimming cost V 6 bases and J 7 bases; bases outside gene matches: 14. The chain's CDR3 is CATSTGGGGPIVGELFF. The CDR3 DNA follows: TGTGCCACCAGTACAGGGGGCGGCGGACCGATCGTCGGGGAGCTGTTTTTT.

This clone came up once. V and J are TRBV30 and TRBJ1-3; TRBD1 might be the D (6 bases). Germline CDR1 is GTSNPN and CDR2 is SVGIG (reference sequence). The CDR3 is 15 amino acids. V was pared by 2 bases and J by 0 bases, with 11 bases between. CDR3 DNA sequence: TGTGCCTGGAGTACAGGGACGGGCTCTGGAAACACCATATATTTT. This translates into CAWSTGTGSGNTIYF.

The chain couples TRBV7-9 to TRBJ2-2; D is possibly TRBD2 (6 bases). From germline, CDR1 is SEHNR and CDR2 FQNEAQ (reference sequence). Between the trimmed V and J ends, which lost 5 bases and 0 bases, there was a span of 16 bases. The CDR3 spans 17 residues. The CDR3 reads CASSRIAGTSNTGELFF. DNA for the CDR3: TGTGCCAGCAGCAGAATTGCCGGGACTTCGAACACCGGGGAGCTGTTTTTT.

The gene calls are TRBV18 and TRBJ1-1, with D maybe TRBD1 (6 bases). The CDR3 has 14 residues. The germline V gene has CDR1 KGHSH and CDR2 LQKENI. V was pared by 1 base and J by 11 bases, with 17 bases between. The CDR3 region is CASSPRPGGGEAFF. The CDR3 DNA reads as TGTGCCAGCTCACCACGGCCGGGGGGCGGTGAGGCTTTCTTT.

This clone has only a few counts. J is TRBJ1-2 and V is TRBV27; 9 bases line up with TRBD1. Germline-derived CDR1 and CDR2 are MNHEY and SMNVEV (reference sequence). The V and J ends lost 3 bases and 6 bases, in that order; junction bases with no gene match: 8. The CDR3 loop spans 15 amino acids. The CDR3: CASSFRQGVEDGYTF. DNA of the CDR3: TGTGCCAGCAGTTTCCGACAGGGGGTCGAGGATGGCTACACCTTC.

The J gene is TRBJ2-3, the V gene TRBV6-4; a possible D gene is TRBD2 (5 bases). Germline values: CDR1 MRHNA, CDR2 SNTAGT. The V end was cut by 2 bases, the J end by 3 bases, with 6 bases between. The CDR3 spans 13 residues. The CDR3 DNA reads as TGTGCCAGCAGTGACAGGGAGACAGATACGCAGTATTTT. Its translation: CASSDRETDTQYF.

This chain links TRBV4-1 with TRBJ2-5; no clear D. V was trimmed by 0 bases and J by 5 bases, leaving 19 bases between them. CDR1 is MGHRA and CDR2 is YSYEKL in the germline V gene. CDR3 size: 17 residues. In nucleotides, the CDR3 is TGCGCCAGCAGCCAAGATTTTCACGGGTGGGTCCCGGAGACCCAGTACTTC. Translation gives CASSQDFHGWVPETQYF.

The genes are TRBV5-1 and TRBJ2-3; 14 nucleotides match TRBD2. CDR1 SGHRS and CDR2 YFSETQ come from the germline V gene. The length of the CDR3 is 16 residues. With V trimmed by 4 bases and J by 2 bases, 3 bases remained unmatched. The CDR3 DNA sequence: TGCGCCAGCAGCCCGACTAGCGGGAGGGCCACAGATACGCAGTATTTT. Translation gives CASSPTSGRATDTQYF.

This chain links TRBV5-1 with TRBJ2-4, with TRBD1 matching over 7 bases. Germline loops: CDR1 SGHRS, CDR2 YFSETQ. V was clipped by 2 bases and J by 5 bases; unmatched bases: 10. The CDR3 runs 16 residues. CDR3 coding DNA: TGCGCCAGCAGCTTCGCGTTGGGGCAGGGGGAAAACATTCAGTACTTC. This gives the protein CASSFALGQGENIQYF.

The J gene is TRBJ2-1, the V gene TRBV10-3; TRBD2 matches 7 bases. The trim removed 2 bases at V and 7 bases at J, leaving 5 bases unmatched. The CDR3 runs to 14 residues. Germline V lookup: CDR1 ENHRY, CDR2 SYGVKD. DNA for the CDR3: TGTGCCATCAGTGAGATGAAGGGAGGGAATGAGCAGTTCTTC. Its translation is CAISEMKGGNEQFF.

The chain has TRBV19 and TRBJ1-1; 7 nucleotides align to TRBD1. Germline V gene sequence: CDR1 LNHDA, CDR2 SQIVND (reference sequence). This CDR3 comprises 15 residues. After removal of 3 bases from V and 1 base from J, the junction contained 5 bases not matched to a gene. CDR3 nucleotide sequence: TGTGCCAGTAGTATGGACAGGACACCGAACACTGAAGCTTTCTTT. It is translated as CASSMDRTPNTEAFF. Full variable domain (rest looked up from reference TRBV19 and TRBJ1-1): DGGITQSPKYLFRKEGQNVTLSCEQNLNHDAMYWYRQDPGQGLRLIYYSQIVNDFQKGDIAEGYSVSREKKESFPLTVTSAQKNPTAFYLCASSMDRTPNTEAFFGQGTRLTVV.

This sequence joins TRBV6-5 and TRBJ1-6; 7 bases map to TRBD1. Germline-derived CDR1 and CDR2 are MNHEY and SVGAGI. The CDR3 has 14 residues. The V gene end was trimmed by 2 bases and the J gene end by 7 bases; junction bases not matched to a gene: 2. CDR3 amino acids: CASSYGQENSPLHF. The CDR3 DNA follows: TGTGCCAGCAGTTACGGACAGGAAAATTCACCCCTCCACTTT.

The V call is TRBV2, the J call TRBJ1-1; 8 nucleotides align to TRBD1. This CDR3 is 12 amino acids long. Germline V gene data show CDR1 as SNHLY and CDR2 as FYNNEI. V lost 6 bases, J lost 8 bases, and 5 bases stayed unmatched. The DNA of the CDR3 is TGTGCCAGCAGATACACAGGGGGGGAAGCTTTCTTT. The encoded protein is CASRYTGGEAFF.

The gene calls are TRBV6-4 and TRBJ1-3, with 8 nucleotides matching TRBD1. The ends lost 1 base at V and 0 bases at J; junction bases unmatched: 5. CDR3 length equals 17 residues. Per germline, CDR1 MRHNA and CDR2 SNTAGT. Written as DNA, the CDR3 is TGTGCCAGCAGTGACTGGGGGGACAGGTCCTCTGGAAACACCATATATTTT. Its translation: CASSDWGDRSSGNTIYF.